One sample yielded the 19 T cell receptor beta chains listed below, sequenced in a study of graft-versus-host responses after intestinal transplantation. Assay: immunoSEQ multiplex PCR; the TCRdb copy retains only in-frame clones and omits some. The sample lists 15,000 or so clones; over 85% were seen once. The sequenced sample was PBMCs, obtained 9 days after transplant. These receptors all stem from a human patient who received an intestinal transplant, so some T cells may come from the graft donor.

The CDR3 loop reads CASSVQGGWSYEQYF. The CDR3 region has the DNA TGTGCCAGCAGTGTCCAGGGAGGGTGGTCCTACGAGCAGTACTTC. This chain connects TRBV27 to TRBJ2-7; 7 bases fit TRBD2. Trimming took 5 bases from V and 1 from J; bases not matched to a gene: 8. The V gene's germline CDR1 is MNHEY and CDR2 SMNVEV (reference sequence). This CDR3 is built from 15 residues.

The genes are TRBV5-6 and TRBJ2-3; TRBD1 aligns across 12 bases. The CDR3 spans 15 residues. V dropped 2 bases and J dropped 4; count of bases not matched to a gene: 2. Germline CDR1 reads SGHDT; CDR2 reads YYEEEE. CDR3 amino acids: CASSFGTGGPDTQYF. CDR3 nucleotide sequence: TGTGCCAGCAGCTTCGGGACAGGGGGCCCAGATACGCAGTATTTT.

The V and J genes are TRBV27 and TRBJ2-7; a possible D gene is TRBD1 (6 bases). The CDR3 totals 13 residues. V gave up 3 bases and J gave up 6 bases, with 12 bases separating them. Germline V gene lookup returns CDR1 MNHEY and CDR2 SMNVEV (reference sequence). This CDR3 reads CASSFKSGAEQYF. The CDR3 DNA follows: TGTGCCAGCAGTTTTAAGTCAGGGGCCGAGCAGTACTTC.

The chain recombines TRBV27 with TRBJ2-2; possible D gene TRBD2, 6 bases. The germline V and J ends were trimmed by 2 bases and 6 bases, with 13 bases remaining between them. From germline, CDR1 is MNHEY and CDR2 SMNVEV (reference sequence). CDR3 size: 15 residues. CDR3 in amino acids: CASSLGGLTSGELFF. CDR3 DNA sequence: TGTGCCAGCAGTTTAGGGGGACTTACGTCCGGGGAGCTGTTTTTT.

The chain recombines TRBV5-1 with TRBJ2-7; D call uncertain. CDR1 is SGHRS and CDR2 is YFSETQ in the germline V gene. The CDR3 runs to 16 residues. Between the trimmed V and J ends, which lost 1 base and 5 bases, there was a span of 19 bases. CDR3 loop: CASSLRRQTELHEQYF. For the CDR3, the DNA is TGCGCCAGCAGCTTGCGTCGGCAGACCGAATTGCACGAGCAGTACTTC.

The chain employs TRBV28 and TRBJ1-1; D is uncertain. Germline V gene sequence: CDR1 MDHEN, CDR2 SYDVKM. This CDR3 region has 12 residues. The V end lost 5 bases, the J end lost 4 bases, and 8 bases lay between the germline ends. CDR3 loop: CASSLLGTEAFF. The DNA for the CDR3 is TGTGCCAGCAGTCTGCTAGGCACTGAAGCTTTCTTT.

The chain has TRBV27 and TRBJ2-7; D ambiguous. Trimming stripped 3 bases from V and 9 bases from J, with 15 bases between. CDR1 and CDR2 (germline): MNHEY, SMNVEV (reference sequence). CDR3 size: 13 residues. CDR3 region: CASSLASGWGQYF. CDR3 bases: TGTGCCAGCAGTTTGGCGAGTGGGTGGGGGCAGTACTTC.

This chain uses TRBV14 with TRBJ1-5, with TRBD1 as a possible D gene (6 bases). The CDR3 spans 14 residues. Germline assignment: CDR1 SGHDN and CDR2 FVKESK. Trimming left V 5 bases short and J 4 bases short, with 12 bases between. CDR3 DNA: TGTGCCAGCAGCTCGCGGGGGGCGAATCAGCCCCAGCATTTT. Translating it yields CASSSRGANQPQHF.

CDR3 residues: CASSIWGLKNEQFF. For the CDR3, the DNA is TGTGCCAGTAGTATTTGGGGACTTAAGAATGAGCAGTTCTTC. The chain carries TRBV19 and TRBJ2-1; a possible D gene is TRBD2 (6 bases). CDR1 and CDR2 from the germline V gene are LNHDA and SQIVND (reference sequence). V was clipped by 3 bases and J by 7 bases, with 13 bases between them. The CDR3 totals 14 residues.

The chain combines TRBV6-5 with TRBJ1-2; 9 positions match TRBD1. The length of the CDR3 is 16 residues. The germline V gene encodes CDR1 MNHEY and CDR2 SVGAGI. With V trimmed by 0 bases and J by 11 bases, 13 bases remained unmatched. CDR3 sequence (DNA): TGTGCCAGCAGTTACTCGGGACAGGGCCCCAACCCTCTTTACACCTTC. Its translation is CASSYSGQGPNPLYTF.

The gene calls are TRBV9 and TRBJ2-7; possibly TRBD2 for D (5 bases). The CDR3 covers 17 residues. Germline lookup yields CDR1 SGDLS and CDR2 YYNGEE. With 1 base removed from V and 2 bases from J, the gap between germline ends came to 19 bases. This CDR3 reads CASSVNPQSGATYEQYF. CDR3 nucleotide sequence: TGTGCCAGCAGCGTAAACCCTCAGAGCGGCGCCACCTACGAGCAGTACTTC.

V and J are TRBV7-8 and TRBJ2-1; D tentatively reads TRBD1 or TRBD2 (5 bases each). The CDR3 loop spans 16 amino acids. The germline V and J ends were trimmed by 4 bases and 0 bases, with 13 bases remaining between them. The germline CDR1 and CDR2 sequences are SGHVS and FQNEAQ. As DNA, the CDR3 is TGTGCCAGCAGCTCTCTGGGGGAGACCTCCTACAATGAGCAGTTCTTC. Its translation is CASSSLGETSYNEQFF. Full variable domain (remainder filled in from reference TRBV7-8 and TRBJ2-1): GAGVSQSPRYKVAKRGQDVALRCDPISGHVSLFWYQQALGQGPEFLTYFQNEAQLDKSGLPSDRFFAERPEGSVSTLKIQRTQQEDSAVYLCASSSLGETSYNEQFFGPGTRLTVL.

V is TRBV23-1 and J is TRBJ2-5, with 9 bases lining up with TRBD2. TRBV23-1 is placed among ORFs of uncertain function. This CDR3 has 18 amino acids. The trim removed 3 bases at V and 5 bases at J, leaving 16 bases unmatched. As DNA, the CDR3 is TGCGCCAGCAGTCATCCTCGGCGGGAGGGCCTTATTTTGGAGACCCAGTACTTC. It translates to CASSHPRREGLILETQYF.

CDR3 in amino acids: CASSDHPWGEQYF. In nucleotides, the CDR3 is TGCGCCAGCAGTGACCACCCTTGGGGAGAGCAGTACTTC. J is TRBJ2-7 and V is TRBV10-1; D uncertain. Trimming shortened V by 3 bases and J by 7 bases, and 13 bases separated the two germline ends. The CDR3 consists of 13 residues. Germline V gives CDR1 WNHNN, CDR2 SYGVQD (reference sequence).

The gene calls are TRBV19 and TRBJ2-7; D is possibly TRBD2 (5 bases). Germline loops: CDR1 LNHDA, CDR2 SQIVND (reference sequence). The V gene lost 1 base and the J gene lost 7 bases, with 17 bases spanning the gap. The length of the CDR3 is 15 residues. The CDR3 here is CASSIAGSRSREQYF. Written as DNA, the CDR3 is TGTGCCAGTAGTATAGCGGGATCTCGCTCGCGGGAGCAGTACTTC.

This clone has just one count. The gene calls are TRBV5-1 and TRBJ2-7, with 9 bases fitting TRBD2. CDR3 length: 18 residues. Per the germline V gene, CDR1 is SGHRS and CDR2 is YFSETQ. Trimming removed 2 bases from V and 7 bases from J; junction bases left unmatched: 19. The CDR3 nucleotides read TGCGCCAGCAGCTTACCCCCTCTGTTTTTAGCGGGAGCGGGAGAGCAGTACTTC. Translation: CASSLPPLFLAGAGEQYF.

This clone was detected once. This sequence joins TRBV2 and TRBJ2-7; 10 bases match TRBD2. V gave up 1 base and J gave up 2 bases; unmatched junction bases: 5. CDR3 length equals 16 residues. Germline V gives CDR1 SNHLY, CDR2 FYNNEI. In DNA form, the CDR3 reads TGTGCCAGCAGTGAAGGGGGGACTAGCGTACCCTACGAGCAGTACTTC. Encoded protein: CASSEGGTSVPYEQYF.

The chain is built from TRBV6-5 and TRBJ2-7; D not resolved. Deletions cut 6 bases from V and 1 base from J, with 16 bases between. Germline CDR1 reads MNHEY; CDR2 reads SVGAGI. The CDR3 runs 15 residues. CDR3 residues: CASSSLPDGSYEQYF. The DNA of the CDR3 is TGTGCCAGCAGCTCCCTCCCGGACGGTTCCTACGAGCAGTACTTC.

The rearrangement uses TRBV10-1 and TRBJ2-1; 10 bases fit TRBD1. This CDR3 contains 15 residues. The V gene's germline CDR1 is WNHNN and CDR2 SYGVQD (reference sequence). The junction had 4 bases not matched to a gene; V was cut back by 1 base and J by 7 bases. Here the CDR3 DNA reads TGCGCCAGCAGTGAGTTAGGGACAGGGGTGAATGAGCAGTTCTTC. Amino acid sequence: CASSELGTGVNEQFF.